Following are 23 T cell receptor beta chains from one sample sequenced in a study of blood T cell repertoires in COVID-19. Profiled with immunoSEQ multiplex PCR; TCRdb holds only in-frame clones, not every one. The sample carries some 220,000 clones, roughly 89% recorded once. Specimen: PBMCs or T cells enriched from blood (not recorded which). The source of these receptors is a woman between 40 and 50 years old with acute COVID-19.

This chain connects TRBV30 to TRBJ1-1; D might be TRBD1 (5 bases). The germline V gene encodes CDR1 GTSNPN and CDR2 SVGIG (reference sequence). The CDR3 contains 14 residues. V was clipped by 8 bases and J by 0 bases, with 16 bases between them. CDR3 in DNA: TGTGCCAAGAAAATGGGGCAGGTGAACACTGAAGCTTTCTTT. Translation: CAKKMGQVNTEAFF. The whole variable domain, remainder taken from reference TRBV30 and TRBJ1-1, is SQTIHQWPATLVQPVGSPLSLECTVEGTSNPNLYWYRQAAGRGLQLLFYSVGIGQISSEVPQNLSASRPQDRQFILSSKKLLLSDSGFYLCAKKMGQVNTEAFFGQGTRLTVV.

The J gene is TRBJ1-6, the V gene TRBV2; TRBD1 might be the D (5 bases). The germline V gene encodes CDR1 SNHLY and CDR2 FYNNEI. V lost 2 bases, J lost 3 bases, and 8 bases lay in between. CDR3 size: 15 residues. CDR3 sequence: CASSELDNYNSPLHF. The CDR3 nucleotides are TGTGCCAGCAGTGAACTGGACAACTATAATTCACCCCTCCACTTT.

This clone was seen a single time. The rearrangement joins TRBV5-5 to TRBJ1-5, with D perhaps TRBD1 (5 bases). Germline lookup yields CDR1 SGHKS and CDR2 YYEKEE (reference sequence). The CDR3 sequence is 14 residues long. Trimming stripped 4 bases from V and 5 bases from J, with 13 bases between. The CDR3 sequence: CASSPLGGDQPQHF. The CDR3 nucleotides read TGTGCCAGCAGCCCGTTGGGGGGGGATCAGCCCCAGCATTTT.

The chain joins TRBV5-4 to TRBJ2-2; a possible D gene is TRBD2 (5 bases). The CDR3 totals 13 residues. The germline gives CDR1 SGHNT, CDR2 YYREEE (reference sequence). Between the trimmed V and J ends, which lost 4 bases and 2 bases, there was a span of 6 bases. The CDR3 DNA reads as TGTGCCAGCAGCCGGGATAACACCGGGGAGCTGTTTTTT. It specifies CASSRDNTGELFF.

The chain recombines TRBV19 with TRBJ1-5, with 9 bases lining up with TRBD1. This CDR3 region has 18 residues. V lost 5 bases and J lost 1; bases outside the gene matches: 12. Germline V gene sequence: CDR1 LNHDA, CDR2 SQIVND (reference sequence). The CDR3: CASSLRRGQGGSNQPQHF. In nucleotides, the CDR3 is TGTGCCAGTAGTCTGAGGAGGGGACAGGGAGGCAGCAATCAGCCCCAGCATTTT.

V gene TRBV5-4 combines with J gene TRBJ1-1, with D possibly TRBD1 on 6 matching bases. Germline V gives CDR1 SGHNT, CDR2 YYREEE (reference sequence). There are 12 residues in the CDR3. DNA for the CDR3: TGTGTCGGAAAGGACAGCAACACTGAAGCTTTCTTT. This encodes CVGKDSNTEAFF.

V gene TRBV5-6 combines with J gene TRBJ1-1, with TRBD1 matching over 8 bases. From germline, CDR1 is SGHDT and CDR2 YYEEEE. J was trimmed by 9 bases and V by 4 bases; bases with no gene match: 11. The CDR3 loop spans 14 amino acids. The CDR3 reads CASSKDRAKTQAFF. CDR3 nucleotides: TGTGCCAGCAGCAAGGACAGGGCGAAAACGCAAGCTTTCTTT.

The gene calls are TRBV30 and TRBJ1-5; no firm D call. The CDR3 extends over 13 amino acids. The germline V and J ends were trimmed by 3 bases and 0 bases, with 6 bases remaining between them. Germline V CDR1 and CDR2: GTSNPN, SVGIG (reference sequence). CDR3 sequence reads: CAWRRDSNQPQHF. For the CDR3, the DNA is TGTGCCTGGAGACGGGATAGCAATCAGCCCCAGCATTTT.

The chain combines TRBV4-3 with TRBJ2-7, with 11 bases that match TRBD1. Unmatched junction bases numbered 13, after V lost 4 bases and J lost 5 bases. This CDR3 region has 17 residues. CDR1 and CDR2 (germline): LGHNA, YSLEER. The CDR3 sequence: CASSRYMRDRGDNEQYF. In DNA form, the CDR3 reads TGCGCCAGCAGCCGGTATATGAGGGACAGGGGGGACAACGAGCAGTACTTC.

The chain employs TRBV27 and TRBJ1-2; 10 bases are a match to TRBD1. The CDR3 runs 15 residues. In germline, CDR1 is MNHEY, CDR2 SMNVEV (reference sequence). With V trimmed by 0 bases and J by 8 bases, 6 bases remained unmatched. The CDR3 DNA sequence: TGTGCCAGCAGTTTATCCCGTGGGACAGGGGCAGGCTACACCTTC. Its translation: CASSLSRGTGAGYTF.

In regard to this clone: The same CDR3 is also encoded by other DNA sequences in this sample. The chain uses TRBV6-5 and TRBJ2-7; D might be TRBD1 (6 bases). V lost 10 bases to trimming and J lost 5 bases, with 24 bases between them. CDR3 length equals 15 residues. CDR1 is MNHEY, CDR2 SVGAGI, per germline. The CDR3 region has the DNA TGTGCCACCTCGCCCGGGCAGGGGATCTATCACGAGCAGTACGTC. Translation gives CATSPGQGIYHEQYV.

The gene calls are TRBV6-5 and TRBJ2-1; TRBD1 might be the D (5 bases). Germline V lookup: CDR1 MNHEY, CDR2 SVGAGI. V shed 2 bases and J shed 7 bases, with 9 bases lying between them. The CDR3 sequence is 13 residues long. The CDR3 DNA reads TGTGCCAGCAGTTACACAGACAGAAATGAGCAGTTCTTC. Residues: CASSYTDRNEQFF.

The chain couples TRBV21-1 to TRBJ1-3. TRBV21-1 is reported as a pseudogene. This CDR3 has 13 residues. The CDR3 loop reads CASCPISPDTIYF. In nucleotides, the CDR3 is TGTGCCAGCTGTCCCATCTCTCCGGACACCATATATTTT.

The V call is TRBV5-1, the J call TRBJ1-3, with D possibly matching TRBD1 (5 bases). Germline CDR1 reads SGHRS; CDR2 reads YFSETQ. The CDR3 totals 17 residues. Between the trimmed V and J ends, which lost 0 bases and 2 bases, there was a span of 15 bases. CDR3 protein: CASSLDPPGVAGNTIYF. The CDR3 DNA reads TGCGCCAGCAGCTTGGACCCCCCGGGGGTAGCTGGAAACACCATATATTTT.

This clone was detected a few times. The chain combines TRBV3-1 (or the pseudogene TRBV3-2) with TRBJ1-3; D is uncertain. V gave up 7 bases and J gave up 0 bases, with 10 bases separating them. The CDR3 runs 14 residues. Per the germline V gene, CDR1 is LGHDT and CDR2 is YNNKEL (reference sequence). This CDR3 is CASTRSSSGNTIYF. In nucleotides, the CDR3 is TGTGCCAGCACCCGATCCAGCTCTGGAAACACCATATATTTT.

The chain has TRBV9 and TRBJ1-2; no clear D gene. Trimming cost V 0 bases and J 3 bases, with 12 bases left between them. The CDR3 contains 15 residues. Germline values: CDR1 SGDLS, CDR2 YYNGEE. The CDR3 sequence: CASSVGNSGDYGYTF. CDR3 DNA sequence: TGTGCCAGCAGCGTAGGGAATTCCGGAGACTATGGCTACACCTTC.

The genes are TRBV7-3 and TRBJ1-6, with 7 bases identical to TRBD1. Germline CDR1 SGHTA, CDR2 FQGTGA. This CDR3 spans 15 amino acids. The V and J ends lost 2 bases and 5 bases, in that order; junction bases with no gene match: 3. The CDR3, as DNA: TGTGCCAGCAGCTTAGGAGGGGGCAATAATTCACCCCTCCACTTT. It specifies CASSLGGGNNSPLHF.

This clone was recorded a few times. The chain is built from TRBV5-5 and TRBJ1-1; 8 bases match TRBD1. Germline CDR1 and CDR2: SGHKS and YYEKEE (reference sequence). J was trimmed by 9 bases and V by 0 bases; bases with no gene match: 10. This CDR3 has 15 residues. The CDR3 spells CASSLERQGRRKAFF. As DNA, the CDR3 is TGTGCCAGCAGCTTGGAGAGACAGGGGCGGAGGAAAGCTTTCTTT.

J is TRBJ2-1 and V is TRBV5-1; 11 bases map to TRBD2. CDR3 size: 16 residues. Trimming at V came to 4 bases and at J to 4 bases, leaving 7 bases not matched to a gene. CDR1 and CDR2 (germline): SGHRS, YFSETQ. The CDR3 coding sequence is TGCGCCAGCAGCATTGACGGACTAGCGGGTTACAATGAGCAGTTCTTC. The encoded protein is CASSIDGLAGYNEQFF.

V is TRBV9 and J is TRBJ1-4, with D maybe TRBD1 (6 bases). Germline V gene lookup returns CDR1 SGDLS and CDR2 YYNGEE. V gave up 3 bases and J gave up 7 bases, with 16 bases separating them. The CDR3 covers 15 residues. The CDR3 DNA is TGTGCCAGCAGCGCAACAGGGCTTTCGGGTGAAAAACTGTTTTTT. Translation: CASSATGLSGEKLFF.

V is TRBV30 and J is TRBJ1-2, with a weak D call TRBD1 (5 bases). V was trimmed by 0 bases and J by 2 bases, leaving 19 bases between them. Germline V gives CDR1 GTSNPN, CDR2 SVGIG (reference sequence). This CDR3 has 17 residues. The CDR3 region has the DNA TGTGCCTGGAGTGTCCCCCCATACAGGATCACGAACTATGGCTACACCTTC. Its protein is CAWSVPPYRITNYGYTF.

This chain uses TRBV10-3 with TRBJ2-7; perhaps TRBD2 as D (5 bases). V lost 6 bases and J 2 bases, leaving 5 bases between the germline ends. CDR3 length equals 11 residues. Germline CDR1 reads ENHRY; CDR2 reads SYGVKD. The CDR3 loop reads CAISGTYEQYF. The DNA for the CDR3 is TGTGCCATCAGCGGGACCTACGAGCAGTACTTC.

This clone has only a few counts. The chain employs TRBV5-1 and TRBJ2-7; 13 bases match TRBD2. Germline trimming cut 5 bases from V and 2 bases from J; bases unmatched to any gene: 7. There are 16 residues in the CDR3. Germline loops: CDR1 SGHRS, CDR2 YFSETQ. CDR3 region: CASRLGTSGATYEQYF. CDR3 DNA sequence: TGCGCCAGCAGACTAGGGACTAGCGGGGCTACCTACGAGCAGTACTTC.